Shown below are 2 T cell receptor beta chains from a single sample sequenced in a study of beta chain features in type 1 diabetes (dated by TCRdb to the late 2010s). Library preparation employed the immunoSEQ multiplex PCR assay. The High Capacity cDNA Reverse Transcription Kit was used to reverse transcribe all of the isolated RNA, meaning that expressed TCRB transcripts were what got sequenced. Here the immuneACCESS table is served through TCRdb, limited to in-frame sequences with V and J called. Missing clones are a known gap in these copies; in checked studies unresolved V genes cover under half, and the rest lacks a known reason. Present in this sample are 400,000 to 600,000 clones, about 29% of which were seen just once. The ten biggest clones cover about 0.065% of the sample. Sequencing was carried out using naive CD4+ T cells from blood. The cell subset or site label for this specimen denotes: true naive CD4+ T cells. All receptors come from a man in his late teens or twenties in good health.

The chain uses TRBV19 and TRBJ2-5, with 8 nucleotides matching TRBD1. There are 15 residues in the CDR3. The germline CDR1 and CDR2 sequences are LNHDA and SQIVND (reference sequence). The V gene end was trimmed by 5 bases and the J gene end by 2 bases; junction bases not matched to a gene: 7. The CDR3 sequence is CASSPRTGSQETQYF. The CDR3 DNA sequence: TGTGCCAGTAGTCCCAGGACAGGGTCGCAAGAGACCCAGTACTTC.

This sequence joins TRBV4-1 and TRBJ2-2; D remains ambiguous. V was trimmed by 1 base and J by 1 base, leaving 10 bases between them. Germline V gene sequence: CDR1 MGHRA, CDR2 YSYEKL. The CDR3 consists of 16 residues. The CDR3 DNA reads TGCGCCAGCAGCCAAGTTGGGAAGGGGAACACCGGGGAGCTGTTTTTT. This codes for CASSQVGKGNTGELFF.